One sample yielded the 27 T cell receptor beta chains listed below, sequenced in a study of tumor and adjacent non-tumor tissue in lung cancer. No cell sorting was done before RNA was extracted from the tissue. This non-tumor lung sample came from over 3 cm beyond the tumor edge. A modified ARM-PCR protocol with three rounds of nested PCR amplified TCRbeta. TCRdb re-called the multiplex PCR reads with MiXCR, one entry per CDR3 protein. The sample holds roughly 43,000 distinct CDR3 sequences, approximately 57% seen once. The specimen sequenced was distant non-tumor lung tissue. The receptors shown here come from a man between 45 and 60 years old with non-small cell lung cancer.

This chain links TRBV11-2 with TRBJ1-4; the match to TRBD1 covers 7 bases. The CDR3 has 18 residues. J gave up 16 bases and V 5 bases, and 28 bases lay outside the gene matches. Germline V gives CDR1 SGHAT, CDR2 FQNNGV. The CDR3 spells CASSQPVWEQGLNEKPFF. In nucleotides, the CDR3 is TGTGCCAGCAGCCAACCCGTTTGGGAACAGGGGCTTAATGAAAAGCCGTTTTTT.

Turning to this clonotype: Sequence at one end of the junction differs from germline and may be a read error. V usage is TRBV4-2 and J usage is TRBJ2-5, with D tentatively TRBD2 (5 bases). The CDR3 loop spans 13 amino acids. CDR1 and CDR2 (germline): LGHNA, YNFKEQ. This chain's CDR3 is CTSGYSDAETQYF. The DNA for the CDR3 is TGTACCAGCGGCTACAGCGACGCTGAGACCCAGTACTTC.

Comment on this clonotype: The junction and the germline gene differ at one end; a read error may be behind it. The chain combines TRBV2 with TRBJ1-2, with 8 bases identical to TRBD1. The germline CDR1 and CDR2 sequences are SNHLY and FYNNEI. The CDR3 sequence is 12 residues long. As DNA, the CDR3 is TGTACCAGCAGTCAGGGGGCTTTGGGCTACATCTTC. Translated: CTSSQGALGYIF.

In the case of this clonotype: One end of the junction is discordant with germline, which a read error may explain. V is TRBV6-7 and J is TRBJ1-1, with D unclear. TRBV6-7 carries the ORF label, with uncertain function. The CDR3 length is 15 residues. CDR3 amino acids: CVSSYSRDVNTEAFF. The CDR3 nucleotides read TGTGTCAGCAGTTACTCAAGAGATGTGAACACCGAAGCTTTCTTT.

About this clonotype itself: A single base separates this from a much larger clone, so it may be a read error. The conserved phenylalanine or tryptophan is not found at the CDR3 terminus, so this likely reflects a read error. Written as DNA, the CDR3 is TGTGCCAGCAGCTTACCGCACGGCCCTGATGAGCAGTTCTCC. This sequence encodes CASSLPHGPDEQFS. The chain joins TRBV11-2 to TRBJ2-1; D call uncertain. Looked up from germline, CDR1 is SGHAT and CDR2 is FQNNGV. The germline V and J ends were trimmed by 2 bases and 8 bases, with 13 bases remaining between them. The CDR3 totals 14 residues.

Notes on this clonotype: Sequence at one end of the junction differs from germline and may be a read error. The CDR3 here is CVSSVRIAGPYEQYF. The CDR3 nucleotides read TGTGTCAGCAGTGTAAGGATAGCGGGACCCTACGAGCAGTACTTC. This sequence joins TRBV6-1 and TRBJ2-7; TRBD2 matches at 8 bases. The CDR3 extends over 15 amino acids. CDR1 and CDR2 from the germline V gene are MNHNS and SASEGT.

A note on this clonotype: Because it lacks the conserved phenylalanine or tryptophan at the end, this CDR3 is likely a read error. The chain employs TRBV28 and TRBJ2-5; D is ambiguous. Trimming cost V 4 bases and J 6 bases, with 6 bases left between them. This CDR3 region has 11 residues. Germline loops: CDR1 MDHEN, CDR2 SYDVKM. The CDR3 DNA sequence: TGTGCCAGCAGTTCCTATAAGACCCAGTACTTA. Protein: CASSSYKTQYL.

The table lists this clonotype with a few counts. A read error may be the cause here, since a much bigger clone is one base away. The chain employs TRBV10-2 and TRBJ2-7; perhaps D is TRBD1 or TRBD2 (5 bases each). The CDR3 extends over 14 amino acids. CDR1 and CDR2 from the germline V gene are WSHSY and SAAADI. This CDR3 is CVSSERRDPYEQYF. The CDR3 bases are TGCGTCAGCAGTGAGCGACGGGACCCCTACGAGCAGTACTTC.

This clonotype was counted ten times or more. V is TRBV20-1 and J is TRBJ2-7; D call uncertain. Germline lookup yields CDR1 DFQATT and CDR2 SNEGSKA (reference sequence). Deletions cut 2 bases from V and 6 bases from J, with 11 bases between. This CDR3 region has 12 residues. The CDR3, as DNA: TGCAGTGCTAGAAAGTCCGTGGCCGAGCAGTACTTC. Amino acid sequence: CSARKSVAEQYF.

Turning to this clonotype: This may come from a read error, since a much larger clone is one base off. The genes are TRBV5-6 and TRBJ1-4, with unresolved D. CDR1 is SGHDT and CDR2 is YYEEEE in the germline V gene. This CDR3 has 14 residues. The CDR3 nucleotides are TGTGCCAGCAGCTTGGTATCGGGCCATGAAAGACTGTTTTTT. Translated, it gives CASSLVSGHERLFF.

This clonotype was picked up one time. J is TRBJ1-5 and V is TRBV6-5; tentatively, D is TRBD1 (5 bases). V was shortened by 9 bases and J by 15 bases, with 27 bases between the two germline ends. CDR3 length equals 14 residues. Per germline, CDR1 MNHEY and CDR2 SVGAGI. The CDR3 nucleotides are TGTGCCAGACTCAAGGGGAGTAGCAATCAGTCCCGGCATTTT. As protein: CARLKGSSNQSRHF.

Worth noting for this clonotype: An end of the junction does not agree with germline; a read error may underlie this. V gene TRBV24-1 combines with J gene TRBJ2-1; D perhaps matches TRBD1 (6 bases). Germline V gene data show CDR1 as KGHDR and CDR2 as SFDVKD. This CDR3 is built from 15 residues. CDR3 nucleotides: TGTGTCACCAGTGATTCCGGGACATGGGGCAATGAGCAGTTCTTC. Its translation is CVTSDSGTWGNEQFF.

The gene calls are TRBV11-2 and TRBJ1-2; tentative D call: TRBD1 (6 bases). The V gene lost 11 bases and the J gene lost 6 bases, with 16 bases spanning the gap. Germline CDR1 is SGHAT and CDR2 is FQNNGV. The CDR3 totals 12 residues. The CDR3 nucleotides are TGTGCCGGCATGAATGACAGGCATGGCTACACCTTC. Translated, it gives CAGMNDRHGYTF.

Worth noting for this clonotype: A read error may account for a junction end that differs from germline. This chain links TRBV11-1 with TRBJ2-2; the D gene is possibly TRBD1 (5 bases). Germline V lookup: CDR1 SGHAT, CDR2 FQDESV (reference sequence). This CDR3 contains 14 residues. The CDR3 DNA reads TGTGCCAGCAGTTTTCAGGGTCGGCCCGATGAGCTGATTTTT. This translates into CASSFQGRPDELIF.

This clonotype appeared a single time. At one of its ends the junction is not consistent with the germline gene, which may arise from a read error. The chain combines TRBV10-1 with TRBJ2-1, with D possibly called TRBD1 or TRBD2 (6 bases each). Germline V gene sequence: CDR1 WNHNN, CDR2 SYGVQD (reference sequence). This CDR3 has 13 amino acids. CDR3 sequence: CTSSEGGRDEQSF. The CDR3, as DNA: TGCACCAGCAGTGAGGGGGGCCGGGATGAGCAGTCCTTC.

This clonotype was seen at least ten times. The chain carries TRBV5-1 and TRBJ2-7, with D perhaps TRBD1 or TRBD2 (5 bases each). CDR1 and CDR2 from the germline V gene are SGHRS and YFSETQ. This CDR3 contains 15 residues. The V end lost 2 bases, the J end lost 0 bases, and 12 bases lay between the germline ends. The DNA of the CDR3 is TGCGCCAGCAGCTTAGGGACGTTCTCCTCCTACGAGCAGTACTTC. This sequence encodes CASSLGTFSSYEQYF.

This clonotype was seen only once. A single base separates this from a much larger clone, so it may be a read error. The V call is TRBV6-1, the J call TRBJ2-5; D is undetermined. Germline values: CDR1 MNHNS, CDR2 SASEGT. The CDR3 covers 15 residues. CDR3 in DNA: TGTGACAGCAGTGAAACCCCAGCGCCTCACGAGACCCAGTACTTC. It codes for CDSSETPAPHETQYF.

This clonotype has a count of ten or more. The genes are TRBV12-3 or TRBV12-4 and TRBJ1-5; D is possibly TRBD1 (6 bases). V shed 3 bases and J shed 10 bases, with 19 bases lying between them. This CDR3 comprises 15 residues. The CDR3 spells CASSLGGSGYSPQHF. The CDR3 DNA is TGTGCCAGCAGTTTGGGGGGCAGTGGTTATTCACCCCAGCATTTT.

As regards this clonotype: An end of the junction differs from the germline gene, which may be a read error. The V and J genes are TRBV29-1 and TRBJ2-1, with 10 bases that match TRBD2. CDR3 length: 15 residues. CDR1 and CDR2 (germline): SQVTM, ANQGSEA. The CDR3 loop is CSVEPSGSSYNEQFF. For the CDR3, the DNA is TGCAGTGTTGAGCCTAGCGGGAGCTCCTACAATGAGCAGTTCTTC.

This clonotype was recorded many times. This chain connects TRBV6-1 to TRBJ2-7; D might be TRBD2 (6 bases). The germline V gene has CDR1 MNHNS and CDR2 SASEGT. The CDR3 is 15 amino acids. The V gene lost 2 bases and the J gene lost 2 bases, with 13 bases spanning the gap. CDR3 amino acids: CASSELSGRTYEQYF. In DNA, the CDR3 is TGTGCCAGCAGTGAACTGAGCGGGCGAACCTACGAGCAGTACTTC.

This clonotype was counted a few times. V is TRBV7-3 and J is TRBJ1-5, with D hard to call. Per the germline V gene, CDR1 is SGHTA and CDR2 is FQGTGA. V lost 5 bases, J lost 2 bases, and 7 bases lay in between. The CDR3 sequence is 13 residues long. In nucleotides, the CDR3 is TGTGCCAGCAGCCCAGATGGCAATCAGCCCCAGCATTTT. This sequence encodes CASSPDGNQPQHF.

A word on this clonotype: The CDR3 does not close with the conserved phenylalanine or tryptophan, likely indicating a read error. The chain couples TRBV29-1 to TRBJ2-7, with TRBD2 matching 8 bases. The DNA matches TRBJ2-5 better at its end, which makes the J call doubtful. Germline assignment: CDR1 SQVTM and CDR2 ANQGSEA. The CDR3 totals 14 residues. This chain's CDR3 is CSVQPGRAQETQYY. The CDR3, as DNA: TGCAGCGTCCAACCCGGGAGGGCCCAAGAGACCCAGTACTAC.

Comment on this clonotype: An end of the junction does not agree with germline; a read error may underlie this. V is TRBV6-5 and J is TRBJ2-2, with D perhaps being TRBD1 or TRBD2 (5 bases each). CDR3 length: 13 residues. Germline lookup yields CDR1 MNHEY and CDR2 SVGAGI. CDR3 bases: TGTGCCAGCAGTTACACGACGTTTGGGGACCTGTTTTTT. Translation: CASSYTTFGDLFF.

About this clonotype: The junction and the germline gene differ at one end; a read error may be behind it. The CDR3 nucleotides read TGTGCCAGCAGTTACTACTGGGGGGATGATACACAGTATTTT. Translating gives CASSYYWGDDTQYF. This sequence joins TRBV6-5 and TRBJ2-3; TRBD2 might be the D (6 bases). There are 14 residues in the CDR3. Germline CDR1 and CDR2: MNHEY and SVGAGI.

Remarks on this clonotype: A much larger clonotype is one base distant, so this may be a read error. The chain uses TRBV28 and TRBJ2-1, with TRBD2 matching 8 bases. Germline V gene data show CDR1 as MDHEN and CDR2 as SYDVKM. The CDR3 sequence is 14 residues long. CDR3 nucleotides: TGTGCCACCCGACTAGCGCTCGACAACAATGAGCTGTTCTTC. Protein sequence: CATRLALDNNELFF. Complete variable domain (other parts from reference TRBV28 and TRBJ2-1): DVKVTQSSRYLVKRTGEKVFLECVQDMDHENMFWYRQDPGLGLRLIYFSYDVKMKEKGDIPEGYSVSREKKERFSLILESASTNQTSMYLCATRLALDNNELFFGPGTRLTVL.

With regard to this clonotype: A much bigger clone sits one base away, suggesting this may be a read error. V and J are TRBV20-1 and TRBJ2-7; TRBD1 is a possible D gene (6 bases). Per germline, CDR1 DFQATT and CDR2 SNEGSKA (reference sequence). This CDR3 region has 14 residues. CDR3 DNA sequence: TGCAGTGCGAAGGGGACACTCAGCTCCTACGAGCAGTGCTTC. Translated: CSAKGTLSSYEQCF.

This clonotype was observed many times. The chain combines TRBV12-3 or TRBV12-4 with TRBJ1-5; D is unclear. The CDR3 sequence is 14 residues long. V lost 2 bases, J lost 1 base, and 6 bases lay in between. The CDR3 DNA sequence: TGTGCCAGCAGTTTAAGCGACAGCAATCAGCCCCAGCATTTT. Translated, it gives CASSLSDSNQPQHF.